Given below is one T cell receptor (beta chain) in context. This clonotype is a singleton in its sample. Which antigen it targets is not known. The record has no base qualities; no much larger clone is one base away. One read alone is weak evidence. Sequencing used an Illumina HiSeq 2000. TCR beta chain libraries were generated through multiplex PCR amplification. High-throughput sequencing was used to analyze the amplified TCR beta chain products. TCRdb ran its own pipeline on the public reads, namely fastp trimming at Q25 and MiXCR clone calling, and kept in-frame beta chains. Every CDR3 protein is listed once, alongside the most common genes and DNA of its rows. This sample has about 15,000 distinct CDR3 sequences in its table, and under 70% of those were observed once. Clones ranked in the top ten supply 15% to 25% of the sample. CDR1 and CDR2, per the germline V gene (reference sequence), are DFQATT and SNEGSKA. V sheds 3 bases and J sheds 3 bases, leaving 12 bases between their ends. The CDR3, cysteine through phenylalanine, is 15 amino acids long. Of all the DNA, just the CDR3 is kept, 45 bases in frame from base 1.

This sample was taken from a study of breast tumors, draining lymph nodes, adjacent tissues (dated by TCRdb to 2016 to 2017). About the investigation overall: TCR beta repertoires were compared across tumor, adjacent nontumor tissue and axillary lymph nodes obtained from breast cancer patients. The study was designed to assess the relationships and possible T-cell exchange between tumor, surrounding tissue and draining lymph node repertoires in human breast cancer.

Adjacent samples were composed of nontumor breast tissue surrounding the tumor. Overall study outcomes, separate from this receptor: The study presented the conclusion that tumor T cells originate in lymph nodes as consistent with a hypothesis, not as something directly demonstrated. Tumor and nontumor tissue repertoires were significantly more similar in luminal-like than in basal-like breast cancer. The data were judged consistent with most tumor T cells deriving from the lymph node and then expanding within tumor tissue. T-cell repertoire diversity in tumors was found to be lower than in lymph nodes but higher than in nontumor tissue, and preferential V and J gene usage was observed.

The clonotype was recovered from a female donor with breast cancer. Some clones in this sample may be carry-over from other donors' samples. The chain links TRBV20-1 with TRBJ1-6, with TRBD1 as a weak D call on 6 bases. The specimen was tumor-adjacent breast tissue. The DNA sequence is TGCAGTGCTAGGGGGGACACCCTCTATAATTCACCCCTCCACTTT. It codes for CSARGDTLYNSPLHF.